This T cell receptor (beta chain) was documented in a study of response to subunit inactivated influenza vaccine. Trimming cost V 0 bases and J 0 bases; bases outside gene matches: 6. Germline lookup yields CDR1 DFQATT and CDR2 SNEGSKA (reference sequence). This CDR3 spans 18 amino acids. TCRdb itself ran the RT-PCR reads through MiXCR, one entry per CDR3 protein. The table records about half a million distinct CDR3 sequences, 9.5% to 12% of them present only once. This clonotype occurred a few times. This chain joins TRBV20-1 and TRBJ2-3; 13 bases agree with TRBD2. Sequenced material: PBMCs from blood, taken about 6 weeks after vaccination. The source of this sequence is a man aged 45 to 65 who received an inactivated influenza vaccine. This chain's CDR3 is CSARDRRGLAGSTDTQYF. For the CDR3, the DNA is TGCAGTGCTAGAGATAGGCGGGGACTAGCGGGGAGCACAGATACGCAGTATTTT.